This T cell receptor (beta chain) was observed in a study of T-cell memory formation after mild COVID-19. Study-level findings and limits: A balance of CD4 and CD8 characterized clones contracting day 15 to 85, whereas later expanders leaned CD4+. A subset of responding clones appeared in pre-infection memory, suggesting cross-reactive memory joined.

Trimming took 3 bases from V and 5 from J; bases not matched to a gene: 5. In germline, CDR1 is MNHNS, CDR2 SASEGT. There are 14 residues in the CDR3. This clonotype turned up a few times. The antigen remains undetermined. TCRdb used MiXCR to reprocess the 5' RACE reads, holding one entry per CDR3 protein. The sample lists about 470,000 distinct CDR3 sequences, 18% occurring once. The material sequenced was PBMCs or a T cell subset sorted from them (not recorded which). The receptor was derived from an adult woman who had mild COVID-19 (a few samples of this study predate the infection). Cell type and time point are not known. The chain couples TRBV6-1 to TRBJ1-1; 8 bases align to TRBD1. The CDR3 DNA reads as TGTGCCAGCAGTGATTACAGGGGGAGGACTGAAGCTTTCTTT. Its protein is CASSDYRGRTEAFF.